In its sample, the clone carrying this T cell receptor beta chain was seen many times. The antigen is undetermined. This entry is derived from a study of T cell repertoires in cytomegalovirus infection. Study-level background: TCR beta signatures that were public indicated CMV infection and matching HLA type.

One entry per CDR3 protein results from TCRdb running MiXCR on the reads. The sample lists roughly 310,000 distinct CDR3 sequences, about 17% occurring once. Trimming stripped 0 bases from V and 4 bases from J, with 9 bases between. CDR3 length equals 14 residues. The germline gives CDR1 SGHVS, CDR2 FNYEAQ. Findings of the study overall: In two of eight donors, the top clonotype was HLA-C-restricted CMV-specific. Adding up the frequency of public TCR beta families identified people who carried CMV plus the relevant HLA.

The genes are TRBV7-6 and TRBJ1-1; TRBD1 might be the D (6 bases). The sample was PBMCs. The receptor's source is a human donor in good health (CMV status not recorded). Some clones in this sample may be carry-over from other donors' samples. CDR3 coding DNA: TGTGCCAGCAGCTTAGCTACGACAGGCACTGAAGCTTTCTTT. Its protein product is CASSLATTGTEAFF.